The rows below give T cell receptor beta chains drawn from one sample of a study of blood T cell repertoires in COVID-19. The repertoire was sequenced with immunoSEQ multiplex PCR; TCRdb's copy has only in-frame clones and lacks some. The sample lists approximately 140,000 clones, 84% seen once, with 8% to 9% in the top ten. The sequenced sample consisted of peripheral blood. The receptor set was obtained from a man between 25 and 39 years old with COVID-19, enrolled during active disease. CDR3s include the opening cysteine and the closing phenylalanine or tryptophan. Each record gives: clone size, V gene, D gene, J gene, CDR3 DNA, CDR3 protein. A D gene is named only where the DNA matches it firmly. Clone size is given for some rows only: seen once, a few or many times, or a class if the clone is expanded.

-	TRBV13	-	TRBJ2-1	TGTGCCAGCAGCTTAGGGGACGGGAGCTCCTACAATGAGCAGTTCTTC	CASSLGDGSSYNEQFF
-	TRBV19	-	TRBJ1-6	TGTGCCAGTAGCGGTAACAGGGACTCACCCCTCCACTTT	CASSGNRDSPLHF
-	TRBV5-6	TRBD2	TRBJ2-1	TGTGCCAGCAGCCCCCCTGGACGGGAGGGCCCTTACAATGAGCAGTTCTTC	CASSPPGREGPYNEQFF
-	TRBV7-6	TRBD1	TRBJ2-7	TGTGCCAGCAGCCAGACAGGGCGCGAGCAGTACTTC	CASSQTGREQYF
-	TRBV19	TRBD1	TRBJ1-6	TGTGCCAGTAGTACGCGATCGGGACAGGAGGATTCCTATAATTCACCCCTCCACTTT	CASSTRSGQEDSYNSPLHF
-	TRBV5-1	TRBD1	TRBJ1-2	TGCGCCAGCAGCTTGGACAGGGGGTATGGCTACACCTTC	CASSLDRGYGYTF
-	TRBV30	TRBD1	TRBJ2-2	TGTGCCAGAGGGGACAGGGAGAACACCGGGGAGCTGTTTTTT	CARGDRENTGELFF
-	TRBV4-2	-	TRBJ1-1	TGTGCCAGCAGCCAAGATCCCGGACAGAGAAACACTGAAGCTTTCTTT	CASSQDPGQRNTEAFF
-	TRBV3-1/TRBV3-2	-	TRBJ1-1	TGTGCCAGCAGTTCAGTACTAAACACTGAAGCTTTCTTT	CASSSVLNTEAFF
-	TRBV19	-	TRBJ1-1	TGTGCCAGTAGGCAACGCAGGGGTCGCACTGAAGCTTTCTTT	CASRQRRGRTEAFF
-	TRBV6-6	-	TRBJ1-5	TGTGCCAGCGCCACAGGCAATCAGCCCCAGCATTTT	CASATGNQPQHF
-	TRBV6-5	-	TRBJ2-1	TGTGCCAGTGTTTCAGGGTCAATGGGCTACAATGAGCAGTTCTTC	CASVSGSMGYNEQFF
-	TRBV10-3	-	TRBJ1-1	TGTGCCATCAGGTCAGGGGAGGGCACTGAAGCTTTCTTT	CAIRSGEGTEAFF
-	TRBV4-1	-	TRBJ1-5	TGCGCCAGCAGCCAAGAGTCAGGGAGCAATCAGCCCCAGCATTTT	CASSQESGSNQPQHF
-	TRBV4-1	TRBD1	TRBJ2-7	TGCGCCAGCAGCCCGGACAGGGATCGAGAGCAGTACTTC	CASSPDRDREQYF
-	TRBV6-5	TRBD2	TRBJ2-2	TGTGCCAGCAGTTTAACTAGCGGGAGTAACACCGGGGAGCTGTTTTTT	CASSLTSGSNTGELFF
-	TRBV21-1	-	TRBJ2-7	TGTGCCAGGGAGACAGGGGCGTTCAACGAGCAGTACTTC	CARETGAFNEQYF
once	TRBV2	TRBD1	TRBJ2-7	TGTGCCAGCAGAGGCGGACAGGGGAACGGCGGGGAGCCTCGCTCCCTCTCCTACGAGCAGTACTTC	CASRGGQGNGGEPRSLSYEQYF
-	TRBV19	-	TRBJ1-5	TGTGCCAGTACCAACATACAGGGAGGCAATCAGCCCCAGCATTTT	CASTNIQGGNQPQHF
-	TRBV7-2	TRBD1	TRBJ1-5	TGTGCCAGCAGCCTACAGGGGGGGTATCAGCCCCAGCATTTT	CASSLQGGYQPQHF
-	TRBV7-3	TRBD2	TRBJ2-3	TGTGCCAGCAGCCTCGGAGCGGGGGGCACAGATACGCAGTATTTT	CASSLGAGGTDTQYF
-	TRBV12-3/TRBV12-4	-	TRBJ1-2	TGTGCCAGCACCCTTGGAGGTGGTGGCTACACCTTC	CASTLGGGGYTF
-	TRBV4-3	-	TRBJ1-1	TGCGCCAGCAGCCAAGAAACTCTGAACACTGAAGCTTTCTTT	CASSQETLNTEAFF
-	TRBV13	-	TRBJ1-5	TGTGCCAGCAGCTTGGGGGGGCTGGGGAATCAGCCCCAGCATTTT	CASSLGGLGNQPQHF
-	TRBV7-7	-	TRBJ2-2	TGTGCTAGCAGCTTGGGCGAGTACACCGGGGAGCTGTTTTTT	CASSLGEYTGELFF
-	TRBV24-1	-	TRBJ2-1	TGTGCCACCGGGGCAGACGGACACAATGAGCAGTTCTTC	CATGADGHNEQFF
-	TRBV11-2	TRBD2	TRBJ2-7	TGTGCCAGCAGCTTTCGGGAGGGGGACTACGAGCAGTACTTC	CASSFREGDYEQYF
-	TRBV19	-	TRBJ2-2	TGTGCCAGTAGTAAAAGACCCACAGGGTCGGCCGGGGAGCTGTTTTTT	CASSKRPTGSAGELFF
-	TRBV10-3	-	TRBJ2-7	TGTGCCATCAGTGGAAGCTATACTGCGGGGCAGTACTTC	CAISGSYTAGQYF
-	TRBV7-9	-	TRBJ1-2	TGTGCCAGCAGCCCCCGACTGGGAGCTAACTATGGCTACACCTTC	CASSPRLGANYGYTF
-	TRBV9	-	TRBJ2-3	TGTGCCAGCAGCCGTCAGAGCCCAGGCCATACGCAGTATTTT	CASSRQSPGHTQYF
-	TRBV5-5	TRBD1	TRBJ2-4	TGTGCCAGCAGCTTGGGAACAGGGGTCGACATTCAGTACTTC	CASSLGTGVDIQYF
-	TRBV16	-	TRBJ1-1	TGTGCCAGCAGTCGGGCTGGAGGAAACACTGAAGCTTTCTTT	CASSRAGGNTEAFF
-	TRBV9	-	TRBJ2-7	TGTGCCAGCAGCGTAGAGTTCGGGTACGAGCAGTACTTC	CASSVEFGYEQYF
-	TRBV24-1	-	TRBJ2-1	TGTGCCACCAGTGATTCTAGCGCCCAAACCTACAATGAGCAGTTCTTC	CATSDSSAQTYNEQFF
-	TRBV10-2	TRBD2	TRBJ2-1	TGCGCCACCGAGACTAGCGCCAATGAGCAGTTCTTC	CATETSANEQFF
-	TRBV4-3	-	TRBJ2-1	TGCGCCAGCAGCCAAGTGGGGGGACCTGGGGAGCAGTTCTTC	CASSQVGGPGEQFF
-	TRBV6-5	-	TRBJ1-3	TGTGCCAGCAGGATAGGTGGGGGGTCAGGAAACACCATATATTTT	CASRIGGGSGNTIYF
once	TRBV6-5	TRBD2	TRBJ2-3	TGTGCCAGCAGTTTCACTAGCGGAAGCACAGATACGCAGTATTTT	CASSFTSGSTDTQYF
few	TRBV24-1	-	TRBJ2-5	TGTGCCACCAGTGGGGCAGGGCAAGAGACCCAGTACTTC	CATSGAGQETQYF
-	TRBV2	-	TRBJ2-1	TGTGCCAGCAGTGAAGAACAGGGGGGGTACAATGAGCAGTTCTTC	CASSEEQGGYNEQFF
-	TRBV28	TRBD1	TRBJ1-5	TGTGCCAGCAGTTTTCCCCAGGGACAGGGAAAAGGACCCCAGCATTTT	CASSFPQGQGKGPQHF
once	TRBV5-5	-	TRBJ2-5	TGTGCCAGCAGCTTGGTAGGCAGGGTCCAAGAGACCCAGTACTTC	CASSLVGRVQETQYF
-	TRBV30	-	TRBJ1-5	TGTGCCTGGAGCCCCAATGGAGATCAGCCCCAGCATTTT	CAWSPNGDQPQHF
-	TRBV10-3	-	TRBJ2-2	TGTGCCATCAGTGAGTCTGAGAGGACCGGGGAGCTGTTTTTT	CAISESERTGELFF
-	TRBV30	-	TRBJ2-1	TGTGCCTGGAGAGGAGAGAGCTCCTACAATGAGCAGTTCTTC	CAWRGESSYNEQFF
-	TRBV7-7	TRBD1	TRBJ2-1	TGTGCTAGCAGCACAGGGGCTCTCAATGAGCAGTTCTTC	CASSTGALNEQFF
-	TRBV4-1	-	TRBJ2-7	TGCGCCAGCAGCCAGCTAAAGGGGCTCGAGCAGTACTTC	CASSQLKGLEQYF
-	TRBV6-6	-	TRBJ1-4	TGTGCCAGCGCTTTTGGTGGCCCTAATGAAAAACTGTTTTTT	CASAFGGPNEKLFF